This record covers a single TCR beta chain. In the original analysis: By means of reference gene primer amplification, nucleated cell counts were estimated. Assay used: immunoSEQ multiplex PCR; TCRdb lists only in-frame clones, some missing. The V and J calls and the clone size are those of that table, but D and trimming were determined from the DNA. The profile covers roughly 35,000 clones, with approximately 80% appearing a single time and roughly 7.4% taken by the ten largest. The data derive from a study of blood T cell repertoires in COVID-19. Study context: The United States, Italy and Spain were the sources of the acute and convalescent COVID-19 samples. The analysed material was cDNA or gDNA that came from T cells, B-cell-depleted T cells, or PBMCs.

The origin of this receptor is a woman aged 55-69 years with acute or convalescent COVID-19. Input material: peripheral blood.

CDR3 region: CASSLKELNTEAFF. The DNA of the CDR3 is TGTGCCAGCAGCTTAAAGGAGTTGAACACTGAAGCTTTCTTT. The chain employs TRBV7-6 and TRBJ1-1; no definite D call. V lost 2 bases and J lost 0, with 7 bases in between. Looked up from germline, CDR1 is SGHVS and CDR2 is FNYEAQ. The CDR3 is made up of 14 amino acids.